This T cell receptor (beta chain) was sequenced for a study of beta chain features in type 1 diabetes. Study-level information: Sorted cell examination encompassed approximately 110 million cells across all samples.

Based on CD45RO/CCR7/CD25/CD127/CD95/CD27, CD4+ regulatory, stem cell-like memory, naive and central memory cells were sorted. General observations from the study: Patients showed naive, central memory and Treg TCRB repertoires that appeared more similar than those of healthy donors. Any PCR bias toward short templates would affect both groups alike. Shorter TCRB CDR3s, moderately but significantly so, marked every one of the four CD4+ subsets in Type 1 diabetes patients.

Reverse transcribing all isolated RNA meant expressed TCRB transcripts were sequenced. Assay used: immunoSEQ multiplex PCR; TCRdb lists only in-frame clones, some missing. This sample has 600,000 or so clones, with over 10% found just once. Trimming removed 5 bases at V and 5 bases at J, with 24 bases between. The CDR3 totals 17 residues. Germline V gene data show CDR1 as SGHTA and CDR2 as FQGNSA. Notes on this clone: The antigen is not known.

Sample: naive CD4+ T cells from blood. The chain recombines TRBV7-2 with TRBJ2-5; TRBD1 might be the D (5 bases). This receptor was taken from a man aged 25-40 years with type 1 diabetes. The CDR3 loop is CASSERQIGFATETQYF. The CDR3 nucleotides read TGTGCCAGCAGCGAGCGACAGATTGGATTCGCTACGGAGACCCAGTACTTC.